The 28 T cell receptor beta chains below were found in one sample sequenced in a study of CD8+ T cells in alopecia areata. Investigators isolated RNA and reverse transcribed it into cDNA to act as the sequencing template. TCRdb's table, derived via immunoSEQ multiplex PCR, lists solely in-frame clones and lacks some. In the table there are fewer than 100,000 clones, just over 70% of which are singletons. Indicated treatment: oral pan-JAK inhibitor, 5-10 mg twice daily. Material: CD8+ T cells sorted from blood, obtained at roughly week 45, from a patient treated with tofacitinib. The receptors originated from a human donor with alopecia areata.

V usage is TRBV4-2 and J usage is TRBJ2-2; D unclear. The germline V gene has CDR1 LGHNA and CDR2 YNFKEQ. The CDR3 sequence is 16 residues long. Trimming stripped 0 bases from V and 5 bases from J, with 13 bases between. The CDR3 coding sequence is TGTGCCAGCAGCCAAGAAACTGCCCTAGGGACCGGGGAGCTGTTTTTT. Encoded protein: CASSQETALGTGELFF.

This clone was detected a few times. J is TRBJ2-1 and V is TRBV7-2; TRBD1 aligns across 9 bases. J was trimmed by 6 bases and V by 3 bases; bases with no gene match: 9. The CDR3 is made up of 16 amino acids. Germline V lookup: CDR1 SGHTA, CDR2 FQGNSA. The CDR3 sequence: CASSFPRTGESNEQFF. In DNA, the CDR3 is TGTGCCAGCAGCTTTCCCCGGACAGGGGAATCCAATGAGCAGTTCTTC.

V gene TRBV5-6 combines with J gene TRBJ1-2; D not certain. V lost 4 bases and J 8 bases, leaving 21 bases between the germline ends. Germline V lookup: CDR1 SGHDT, CDR2 YYEEEE. The CDR3 sequence is 15 residues long. The CDR3 here is CASSITGERMRGYTF. The CDR3 nucleotides read TGTGCCAGCAGCATCACGGGAGAGCGTATGAGGGGCTACACCTTC.

The V gene is TRBV11-2, the J gene TRBJ2-5; perhaps TRBD1 as D (5 bases). Germline CDR1 reads SGHAT; CDR2 reads FQNNGV. V was pared by 2 bases and J by 4 bases, with 17 bases between. The CDR3 consists of 16 residues. CDR3 DNA sequence: TGTGCCAGCAGCTTAAGGGTAACAGGTGCCCCAGAGACCCAGTACTTC. Amino acids: CASSLRVTGAPETQYF.

This clone has a handful of counts. The chain joins TRBV29-1 to TRBJ2-1, with 8 bases aligning to TRBD1. The CDR3 is made up of 13 amino acids. The ends lost 5 bases at V and 6 bases at J; junction bases unmatched: 6. The V gene's germline CDR1 is SQVTM and CDR2 ANQGSEA. CDR3: CSVTGGSFNEQFF. CDR3 nucleotides: TGCAGCGTTACAGGGGGGTCTTTCAATGAGCAGTTCTTC.

J is TRBJ2-3 and V is TRBV10-3; D gene ambiguous. With 3 bases removed from V and 3 bases from J, the gap between germline ends came to 10 bases. The germline CDR1 and CDR2 sequences are ENHRY and SYGVKD. The CDR3 contains 14 residues. As DNA, the CDR3 is TGTGCCATCAGTGAATTGGTAATAACAGATACGCAGTATTTT. Protein product: CAISELVITDTQYF.

The chain recombines TRBV4-3 with TRBJ2-7; no definite D call. Germline V gene lookup returns CDR1 LGHNA and CDR2 YSLEER. V shed 0 bases and J shed 3 bases, with 12 bases lying between them. CDR3 length: 15 residues. The CDR3 nucleotides are TGCGCCAGCAGCCAAGATAGTATCGGGCACTACGAGCAGTACTTC. Amino acids: CASSQDSIGHYEQYF.

The chain is built from TRBV18 and TRBJ2-1, with 10 bases matching TRBD2. Germline loops: CDR1 KGHSH, CDR2 LQKENI. The CDR3 extends over 16 amino acids. After removal of 0 bases from V and 5 bases from J, the junction contained 4 bases not matched to a gene. CDR3 nucleotides: TGTGCCAGCTCACCACCGCTAGCGGGGGCGAACAATGAGCAGTTCTTC. Protein product: CASSPPLAGANNEQFF.

The sample holds one count of this clone. The V and J genes are TRBV4-3 and TRBJ2-1; D is undetermined. Trimming took 2 bases from V and 15 from J, leaving 23 bases between them. The CDR3 contains 15 residues. Germline V gene sequence: CDR1 LGHNA, CDR2 YSLEER. CDR3: CASSQNLFGGIGWFF. In nucleotides, the CDR3 is TGCGCCAGCAGCCAAAATCTTTTCGGTGGGATAGGGTGGTTCTTC.

The V and J genes are TRBV7-3 and TRBJ1-1; D is unresolved. The V gene lost 0 bases and the J gene lost 6 bases, with 8 bases spanning the gap. Germline values: CDR1 SGHTA, CDR2 FQGTGA. The CDR3 runs to 13 residues. The CDR3 loop is CASSLTGRSEAFF. DNA for the CDR3: TGTGCCAGCAGCTTAACGGGGAGGTCTGAAGCTTTCTTT.

The genes are TRBV29-1 and TRBJ1-1, with 7 bases lining up with TRBD1. The V and J ends lost 5 bases and 0 bases, in that order; junction bases with no gene match: 12. Germline V CDR1 and CDR2: SQVTM, ANQGSEA. This CDR3 contains 16 residues. The CDR3: CSVPTGEAGVNTEAFF. In DNA form, the CDR3 reads TGCAGCGTTCCTACAGGGGAGGCGGGTGTGAACACTGAAGCTTTCTTT. Variable domain in full (rest from reference TRBV29-1 and TRBJ1-1): SAVISQKPSRDICQRGTSLTIQCQVDSQVTMMFWYRQQPGQSLTLIATANQGSEATYESGFVIDKFPISRPNLTFSTLTVSNMSPEDSSIYLCSVPTGEAGVNTEAFFGQGTRLTVV.

A few counts support this clone. V usage is TRBV18 and J usage is TRBJ2-6; 7 bases are a match to TRBD1. Losses at the gene ends were 2 bases for V and 2 bases for J; bases not matched to a gene: 6. Germline CDR1 reads KGHSH; CDR2 reads LQKENI. This CDR3 comprises 17 residues. DNA of the CDR3: TGTGCCAGCTCACCAATTCGACAGGGTGCTGGGGCCAACGTCCTGACTTTC. It yields the protein CASSPIRQGAGANVLTF. Full variable domain (missing parts from reference TRBV18 and TRBJ2-6): NAGVMQNPRHLVRRRGQEARLRCSPMKGHSHVYWYRQLPEEGLKFMVYLQKENIIDESGMPKERFSAEFPKEGPSILRIQQVVRGDSAAYFCASSPIRQGAGANVLTFGAGSRLTVL.

The CDR3 loop reads CASSVRDRVLYF. DNA for the CDR3: TGTGCCAGTAGTGTTCGGGACAGGGTTCTGTACTTC. The chain couples TRBV19 to TRBJ2-4; TRBD1 agrees at 9 bases. From germline, CDR1 is LNHDA and CDR2 SQIVND (reference sequence). J gave up 15 bases and V 5 bases, and 8 bases lay outside the gene matches. The CDR3 runs to 12 residues.

CDR3 protein: CSVEDLPQGTSMAYTF. CDR3 DNA sequence: TGCAGCGTTGAAGATCTCCCGCAGGGAACTTCTATGGCCTACACCTTC. V is TRBV29-1 and J is TRBJ1-2, with D maybe TRBD1 (5 bases). Germline CDR1 and CDR2: SQVTM and ANQGSEA. The CDR3 is 16 residues long. V was shortened by 0 bases and J by 10 bases, with 24 bases between the two germline ends.

J is TRBJ1-2 and V is TRBV5-1; the D is unclear. Germline V gene data show CDR1 as SGHRS and CDR2 as YFSETQ. The V gene lost 0 bases and the J gene lost 0 bases, with 21 bases spanning the gap. This CDR3 spans 19 amino acids. CDR3 nucleotides: TGCGCCAGCAGCTTGGCCCCCGAACAGTACCGATCCTCTAACTATGGCTACACCTTC. Protein: CASSLAPEQYRSSNYGYTF.

The chain is built from TRBV5-4 and TRBJ1-5; D not certain. The CDR3 is 16 amino acids. V lost 3 bases and J 2 bases, leaving 15 bases between the germline ends. Germline V gene data show CDR1 as SGHNT and CDR2 as YYREEE (reference sequence). CDR3 sequence reads: CASSYNGMEGNQPQHF. The CDR3 bases are TGTGCCAGCAGCTACAACGGCATGGAGGGCAATCAGCCCCAGCATTTT.

J is TRBJ1-1 and V is TRBV11-3, with no clear D. The V and J ends lost 5 bases and 1 base respectively, with 8 bases between them. Germline CDR1 SGHNT, CDR2 YENEEA. This CDR3 is built from 13 residues. The CDR3 bases are TGTGCCAGCAGCCGCGCAGGGAACACTGAAGCTTTCTTT. Translation: CASSRAGNTEAFF. The full variable domain, its missing parts supplied by reference TRBV11-3 and TRBJ1-1, is EAGVVQSPRYKIIEKKQPVAFWCNPISGHNTLYWYLQNLGQGPELLIRYENEEAVDDSQLPKDRFSAERLKGVDSTLKIQPAELGDSAVYLCASSRAGNTEAFFGQGTRLTVV.

In nucleotides, the CDR3 is TGCGCCAGCAGCTCGGAGGATTCCTACAATGAGCAGTTCTTC. Translation gives CASSSEDSYNEQFF. The V gene is TRBV5-1, the J gene TRBJ2-1; possible D gene TRBD2, 5 bases. The CDR3 has 14 amino acids. CDR1 SGHRS and CDR2 YFSETQ come from the germline V gene. V was cut by 3 bases and J by 1 base, with 8 bases left in between.

The chain recombines TRBV11-2 with TRBJ2-7; D is undetermined. This CDR3 has 12 amino acids. Germline CDR1 is SGHAT and CDR2 is FQNNGV. The V gene lost 3 bases and the J gene lost 2 bases, with 5 bases spanning the gap. The CDR3 coding sequence is TGTGCCAGCAGCTTGGGTACCTACGAGCAGTACTTC. Protein sequence: CASSLGTYEQYF.

This chain uses TRBV7-8 with TRBJ2-3; D may match TRBD1 or TRBD2 (6 bases each). The V gene lost 3 bases and the J gene lost 0 bases, with 13 bases spanning the gap. The CDR3 is made up of 16 amino acids. The germline gives CDR1 SGHVS, CDR2 FQNEAQ. The CDR3 is CASSLTGGRSTDTQYF. DNA for the CDR3: TGTGCCAGCAGCTTGACCGGGGGCCGAAGCACAGATACGCAGTATTTT.

This chain joins TRBV2 and TRBJ2-3; possibly TRBD1 for D (5 bases). CDR3 length: 14 residues. The V gene lost 2 bases and the J gene lost 6 bases, with 12 bases spanning the gap. Germline V gene sequence: CDR1 SNHLY, CDR2 FYNNEI. As DNA, the CDR3 is TGTGCCAGCAGTGAAACCACAGGCGCGGATACGCAGTATTTT. Its translation is CASSETTGADTQYF.

This clone showed up just a few times. Other DNA sequences in this specimen translate into the identical CDR3. The chain links TRBV30 to TRBJ2-4; 8 nucleotides match TRBD1. V lost 3 bases, J lost 0 bases, and 22 bases stayed unmatched. The CDR3 extends over 21 amino acids. Germline loops: CDR1 GTSNPN, CDR2 SVGIG (reference sequence). CDR3 in amino acids: CAWRGTEPGQDSLVAKNIQYF. As DNA, the CDR3 is TGTGCCTGGAGGGGAACCGAACCGGGACAGGACTCCCTGGTAGCCAAAAACATTCAGTACTTC. Looking up the rest from reference TRBV30 and TRBJ2-4 gives the full variable domain: SQTIHQWPATLVQPVGSPLSLECTVEGTSNPNLYWYRQAAGRGLQLLFYSVGIGQISSEVPQNLSASRPQDRQFILSSKKLLLSDSGFYLCAWRGTEPGQDSLVAKNIQYFGAGTRLSVL.

Details on this clone: Other nucleotide sequences from this sample produce the same CDR3. The chain recombines TRBV29-1 with TRBJ1-2, with 11 nucleotides matching TRBD1. Looked up from germline, CDR1 is SQVTM and CDR2 is ANQGSEA. V trimming: 4 bases; J trimming: 4 bases; junction bases outside the gene matches: 5. This CDR3 comprises 14 residues. The CDR3 DNA is TGCAGCGTTGGTCGGGACAGGGGGGTCTATGGCTACACCTTC. Protein product: CSVGRDRGVYGYTF.

This clone was recorded once. The chain recombines TRBV29-1 with TRBJ1-1; no reliable D call. The CDR3 contains 14 residues. Germline lookup yields CDR1 SQVTM and CDR2 ANQGSEA. Trimming pared 1 base from V and 4 bases from J, leaving 13 bases between. CDR3 DNA sequence: TGCAGCGTTGAAGTTCCCGACTGGGGCACTGAAGCTTTCTTT. This sequence encodes CSVEVPDWGTEAFF.

This clone was recorded a few times. The chain is built from TRBV2 and TRBJ1-1; D remains unclear. CDR1 and CDR2 (germline): SNHLY, FYNNEI. The CDR3 sequence is 15 residues long. Trimming stripped 11 bases from V and 0 bases from J, with 19 bases between. The CDR3 DNA reads TGTGCCGGATCCCCATCGGCTGCCCTGAACACTGAAGCTTTCTTT. Translating it yields CAGSPSAALNTEAFF.

The gene calls are TRBV4-1 and TRBJ1-1; no definite D call. The germline V gene encodes CDR1 MGHRA and CDR2 YSYEKL. V was clipped by 1 base and J by 7 bases, with 13 bases between them. CDR3 length: 14 amino acids. DNA for the CDR3: TGCGCCAGCAGCCAAGGCGTCGCCAGCAATGAAGCTTTCTTT. Encoded protein: CASSQGVASNEAFF.

This chain joins TRBV5-6 and TRBJ1-1, with D possibly being TRBD1 (6 bases). Per the germline V gene, CDR1 is SGHDT and CDR2 is YYEEEE. With 3 bases removed from V and 10 bases from J, the gap between germline ends came to 13 bases. The CDR3 extends over 12 amino acids. This CDR3 is CASSSPGERAFF. The CDR3 DNA follows: TGTGCCAGCAGCTCACCAGGGGAGAGAGCTTTCTTT.

This clone was seen a few times. This chain uses TRBV19 with TRBJ2-1; D might be TRBD1 or TRBD2, each matching 5 bases. The CDR3 contains 14 residues. The germline CDR1 and CDR2 sequences are LNHDA and SQIVND (reference sequence). V lost 4 bases to trimming and J lost 4 bases, with 11 bases between them. In DNA form, the CDR3 reads TGTGCCAGTAGTAGGGACCCGGGGTACAATGAGCAGTTCTTC. Its translation is CASSRDPGYNEQFF.